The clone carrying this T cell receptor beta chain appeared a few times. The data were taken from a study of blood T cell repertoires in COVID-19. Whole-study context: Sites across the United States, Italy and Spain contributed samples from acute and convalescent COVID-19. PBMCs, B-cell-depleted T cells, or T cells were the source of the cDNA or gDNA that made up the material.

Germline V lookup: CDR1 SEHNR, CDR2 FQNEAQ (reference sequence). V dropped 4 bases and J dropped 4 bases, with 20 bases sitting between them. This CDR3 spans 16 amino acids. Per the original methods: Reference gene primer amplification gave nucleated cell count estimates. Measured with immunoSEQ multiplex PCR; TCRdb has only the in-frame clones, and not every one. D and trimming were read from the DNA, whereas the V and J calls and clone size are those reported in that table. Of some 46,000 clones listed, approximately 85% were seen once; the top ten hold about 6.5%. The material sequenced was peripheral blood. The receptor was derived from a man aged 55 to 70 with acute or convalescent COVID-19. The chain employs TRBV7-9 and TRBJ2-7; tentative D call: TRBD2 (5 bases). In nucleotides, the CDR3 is TGTGCCAGCAGCTCGATTTCCGGGAATCGCTATTACGAGCAGTACTTC. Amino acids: CASSSISGNRYYEQYF.